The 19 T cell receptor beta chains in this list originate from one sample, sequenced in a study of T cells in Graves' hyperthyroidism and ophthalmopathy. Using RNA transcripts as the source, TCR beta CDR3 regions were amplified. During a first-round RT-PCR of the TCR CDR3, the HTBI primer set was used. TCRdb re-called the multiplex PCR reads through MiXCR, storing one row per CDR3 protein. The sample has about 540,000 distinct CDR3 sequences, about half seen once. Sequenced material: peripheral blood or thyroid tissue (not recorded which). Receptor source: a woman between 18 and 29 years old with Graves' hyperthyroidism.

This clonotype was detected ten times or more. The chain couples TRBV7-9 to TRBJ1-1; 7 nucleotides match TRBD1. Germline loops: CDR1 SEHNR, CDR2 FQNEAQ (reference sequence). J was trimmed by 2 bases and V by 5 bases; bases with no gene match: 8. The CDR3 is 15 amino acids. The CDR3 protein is CASSPPTGSNTEAFF. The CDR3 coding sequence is TGTGCCAGCAGCCCACCGACAGGGAGTAACACTGAAGCTTTCTTT.

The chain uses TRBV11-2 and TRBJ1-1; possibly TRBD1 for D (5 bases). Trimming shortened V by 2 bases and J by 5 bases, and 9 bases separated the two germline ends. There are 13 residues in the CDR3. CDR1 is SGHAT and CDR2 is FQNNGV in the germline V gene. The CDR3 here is CASSLRGKTEAFF. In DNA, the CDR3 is TGTGCCAGCAGCTTACGGGGCAAAACTGAAGCTTTCTTT.

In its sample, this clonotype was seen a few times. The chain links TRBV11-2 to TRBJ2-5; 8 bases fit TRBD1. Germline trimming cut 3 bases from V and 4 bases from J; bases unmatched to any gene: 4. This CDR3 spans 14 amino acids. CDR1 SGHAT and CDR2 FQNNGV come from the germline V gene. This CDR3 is CASSFLQGGETQYF. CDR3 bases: TGTGCCAGCAGCTTTCTACAGGGGGGAGAGACCCAGTACTTC. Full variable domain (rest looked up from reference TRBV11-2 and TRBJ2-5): EAGVAQSPRYKIIEKRQSVAFWCNPISGHATLYWYQQILGQGPKLLIQFQNNGVVDDSQLPKDRFSAERLKGVDSTLKIQPAKLEDSAVYLCASSFLQGGETQYFGPGTRLLVL.

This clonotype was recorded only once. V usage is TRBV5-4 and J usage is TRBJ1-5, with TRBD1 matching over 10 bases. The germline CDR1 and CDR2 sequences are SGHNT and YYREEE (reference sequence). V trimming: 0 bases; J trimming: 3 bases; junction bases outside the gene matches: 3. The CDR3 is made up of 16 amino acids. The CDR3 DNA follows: TGTGCCAGCAGCTTGGAGGGACAGGGGCTCAATCAGCCCCAGCATTTT. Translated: CASSLEGQGLNQPQHF.

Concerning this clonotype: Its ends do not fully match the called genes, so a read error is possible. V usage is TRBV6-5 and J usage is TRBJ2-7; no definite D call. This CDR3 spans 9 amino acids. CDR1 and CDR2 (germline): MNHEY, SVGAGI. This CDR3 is CPSQEEQYF. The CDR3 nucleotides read TGTCCCAGCCAGGAGGAGCAGTACTTC.

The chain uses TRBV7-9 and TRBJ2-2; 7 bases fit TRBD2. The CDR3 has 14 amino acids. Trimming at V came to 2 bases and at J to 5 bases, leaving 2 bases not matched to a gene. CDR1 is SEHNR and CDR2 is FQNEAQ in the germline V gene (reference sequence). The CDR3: CASSLSSGTGELFF. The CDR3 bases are TGTGCCAGCAGCTTAAGTAGCGGGACCGGGGAGCTGTTTTTT.

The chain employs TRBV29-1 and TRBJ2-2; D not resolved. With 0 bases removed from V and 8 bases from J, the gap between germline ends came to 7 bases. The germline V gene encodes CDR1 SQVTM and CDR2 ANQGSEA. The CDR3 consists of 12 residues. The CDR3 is CSVEDGPGELFF. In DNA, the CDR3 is TGCAGCGTTGAAGATGGCCCAGGGGAGCTGTTTTTT.

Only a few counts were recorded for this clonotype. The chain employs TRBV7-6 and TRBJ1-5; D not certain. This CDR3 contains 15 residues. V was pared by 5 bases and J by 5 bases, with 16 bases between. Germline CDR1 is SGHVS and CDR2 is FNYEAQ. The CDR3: CASSQVGSEDQPQHF. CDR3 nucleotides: TGTGCCAGCAGCCAAGTTGGCAGTGAAGATCAGCCCCAGCATTTT.

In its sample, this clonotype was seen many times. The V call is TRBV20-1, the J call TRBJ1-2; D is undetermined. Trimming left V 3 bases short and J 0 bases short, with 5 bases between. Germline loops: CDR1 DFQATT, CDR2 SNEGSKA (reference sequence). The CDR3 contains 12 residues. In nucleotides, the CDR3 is TGCAGTGCTAGTTGGTCTAACTATGGCTACACCTTC. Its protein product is CSASWSNYGYTF.

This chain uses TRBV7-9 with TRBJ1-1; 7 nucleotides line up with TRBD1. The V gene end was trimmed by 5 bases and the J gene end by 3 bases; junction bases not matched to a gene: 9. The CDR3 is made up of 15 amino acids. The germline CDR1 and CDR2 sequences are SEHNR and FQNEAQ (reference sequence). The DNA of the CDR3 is TGTGCCAGCAGCCCCGACCGACAGGGAGACACTGAAGCTTTCTTT. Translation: CASSPDRQGDTEAFF. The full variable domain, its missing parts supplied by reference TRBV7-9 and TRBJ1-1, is DTGVSQNPRHKITKRGQNVTFRCDPISEHNRLYWYRQTLGQGPEFLTYFQNEAQLEKSRLLSDRFSAERPKGSFSTLEIQRTEQGDSAMYLCASSPDRQGDTEAFFGQGTRLTVV.

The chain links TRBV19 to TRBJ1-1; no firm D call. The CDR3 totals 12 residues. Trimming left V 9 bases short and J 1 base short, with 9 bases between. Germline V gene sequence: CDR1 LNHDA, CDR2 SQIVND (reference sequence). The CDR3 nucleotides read TGTGCCAGCAAGGTGCCGAACACTGAAGCTTTCTTT. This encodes CASKVPNTEAFF. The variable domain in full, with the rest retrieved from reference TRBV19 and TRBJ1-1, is DGGITQSPKYLFRKEGQNVTLSCEQNLNHDAMYWYRQDPGQGLRLIYYSQIVNDFQKGDIAEGYSVSREKKESFPLTVTSAQKNPTAFYLCASKVPNTEAFFGQGTRLTVV.

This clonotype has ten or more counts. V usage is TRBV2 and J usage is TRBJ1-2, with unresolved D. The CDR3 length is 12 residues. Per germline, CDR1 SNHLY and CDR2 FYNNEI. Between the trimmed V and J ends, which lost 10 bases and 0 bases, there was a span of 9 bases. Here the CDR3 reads CAKATTNYGYTF. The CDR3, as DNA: TGTGCCAAGGCGACAACTAACTATGGCTACACCTTC.

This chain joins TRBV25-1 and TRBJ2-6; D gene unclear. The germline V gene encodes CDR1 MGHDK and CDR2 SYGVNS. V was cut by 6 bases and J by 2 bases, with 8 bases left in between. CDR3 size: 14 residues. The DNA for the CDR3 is TGTGCCAGCAGAGTTATCCCTGGGGCCAACGTCCTGACTTTC. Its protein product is CASRVIPGANVLTF.

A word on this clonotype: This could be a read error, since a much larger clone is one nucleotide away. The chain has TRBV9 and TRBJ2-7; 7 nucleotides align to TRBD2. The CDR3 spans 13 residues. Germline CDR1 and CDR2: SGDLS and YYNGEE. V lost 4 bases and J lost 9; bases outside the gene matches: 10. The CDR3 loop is CASSFGTTNGQYF. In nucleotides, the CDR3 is TGTGCCAGCAGCTTCGGGACTACAAACGGGCAGTACTTC.

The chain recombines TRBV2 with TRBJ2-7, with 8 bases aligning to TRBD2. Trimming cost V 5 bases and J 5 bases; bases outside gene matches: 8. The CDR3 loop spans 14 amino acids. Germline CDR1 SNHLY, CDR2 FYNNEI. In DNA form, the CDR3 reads TGTGCCAGCAGTTACTCGGGAGGGGGAAACGAGCAGTACTTC. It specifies CASSYSGGGNEQYF.

The CDR3 region has the DNA TGTGCCAGCAGCAAGGGGACCCAGTACTTC. It is translated as CASSKGTQYF. The chain links TRBV7-9 to TRBJ2-5; D is ambiguous. This CDR3 spans 10 amino acids. CDR1 is SEHNR and CDR2 is FQNEAQ in the germline V gene (reference sequence). Trimming left V 5 bases short and J 7 bases short, with 5 bases between.

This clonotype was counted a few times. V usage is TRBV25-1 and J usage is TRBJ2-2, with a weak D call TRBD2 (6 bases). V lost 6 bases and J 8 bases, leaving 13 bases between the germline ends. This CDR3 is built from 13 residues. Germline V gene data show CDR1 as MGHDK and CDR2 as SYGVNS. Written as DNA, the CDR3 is TGTGCCAGCAGCCCGGCGGGGCCAGGGGAGCTGTTTTTT. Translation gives CASSPAGPGELFF.

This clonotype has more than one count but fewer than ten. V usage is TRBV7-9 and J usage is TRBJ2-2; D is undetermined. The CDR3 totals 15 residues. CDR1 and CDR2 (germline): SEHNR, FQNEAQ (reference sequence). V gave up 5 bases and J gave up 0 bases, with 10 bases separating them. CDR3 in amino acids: CASSDAIANTGELFF. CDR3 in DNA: TGTGCCAGCAGCGATGCTATCGCGAACACCGGGGAGCTGTTTTTT.

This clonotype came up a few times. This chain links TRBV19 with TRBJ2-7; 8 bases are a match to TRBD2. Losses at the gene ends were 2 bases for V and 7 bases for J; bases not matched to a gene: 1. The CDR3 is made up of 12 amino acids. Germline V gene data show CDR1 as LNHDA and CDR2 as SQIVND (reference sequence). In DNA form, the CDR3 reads TGTGCCAGTAGTATATTAGCGGGAGAGCAGTACTTC. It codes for CASSILAGEQYF.